Listed below are T cell receptor beta chains from one sample, sequenced in a study of shared clonotypes between healthy human individuals. The repertoire was sequenced with immunoSEQ multiplex PCR; TCRdb's copy has only in-frame clones and lacks some. The sample has approximately 1.9 million clones, approximately 92% seen once. Sequenced sample: naive CD8+ T cells from PBMCs. The receptors derive from a man between 18 and 29 years old in good health. Some clones in this sample may be carry-over from other donors' samples. CDR3s include the opening cysteine and the closing phenylalanine or tryptophan. D genes are given only for firm matches. Expanded clones get a size class; other rows say once, few or many, or leave the size out.

>TRBV9|TRBD2|TRBJ2-7|NA
TGTGCCAGCAGCTCAAGTGCCGTAGCGGGAGGTTACAAATACGAGCAGTACTTC
CASSSSAVAGGYKYEQYF
>TRBV4-3|NA|TRBJ2-6|NA
TGCGCCAGCAGCCTAGGACCCCAGGGGTTTGGGGCCAACGTCCTGACTTTC
CASSLGPQGFGANVLTF
>TRBV2|NA|TRBJ2-1|NA
TGTGCCAGCAGTGAAGCGGTGGGCCAGTACAATGAGCAGTTCTTC
CASSEAVGQYNEQFF
>TRBV11-3|TRBD1|TRBJ2-7|NA
TGTGCCAGCAGCTCAAGGACAGGCTTGGGATCGGGGTACTTC
CASSSRTGLGSGYF
>TRBV9|NA|TRBJ2-3|NA
TGTGCCAGCAGCGCCGGACTCAGCACAGATACGCAGTATTTT
CASSAGLSTDTQYF
>TRBV7-9|TRBD1|TRBJ2-7|NA
TGTGCCACCAGAGGACAGGGAAACTACGAGCAGTACTTC
CATRGQGNYEQYF
>TRBV27|TRBD1|TRBJ2-7|NA
TGTGCCAGCAGTTTATTGGGGGGACAGGGTTCCTACGAGCAGTACTTC
CASSLLGGQGSYEQYF
>TRBV28|NA|TRBJ2-7|NA
TGTGCCAGCACCCGTCGGGGGTACGAGCAGTACTTC
CASTRRGYEQYF
>TRBV27|NA|TRBJ2-7|NA
TGTGCCAGCAGGGCTGGGACGGGCTACGAGCAGTACTTC
CASRAGTGYEQYF
>TRBV9|TRBD2|TRBJ2-2|once
TGTGCCAGCAGCGCCCAAGCGGGAGTCACCGGGGAGCTGTTTTTT
CASSAQAGVTGELFF
>TRBV6-1|NA|TRBJ2-7|NA
TGTGCCAGCAGTGAAGGTCAGTGGCAGGCGGGCTACGAGCAGTACTTC
CASSEGQWQAGYEQYF
>TRBV4-1|NA|TRBJ1-2|NA
TGCGCCAGCAGCCCCTACGGGGGGGGCGTCGATGGCTACACCTTC
CASSPYGGGVDGYTF
>TRBV7-9|NA|TRBJ1-2|NA
TGTGCCAGCAGCTTTGCCAGAGACTATGGCTACACCTTC
CASSFARDYGYTF
>TRBV6-5|NA|TRBJ2-5|NA
TGTGCCAGCACTGCGGGGGCTATCTGGGAGACCCAGTACTTC
CASTAGAIWETQYF
>TRBV28|TRBD1|TRBJ1-4|NA
TGTGCCAGCAGTTCCTGGACAGGCCTTCCCGATAATGAAAAACTGTTTTTT
CASSSWTGLPDNEKLFF
>TRBV6-1|NA|TRBJ1-5|NA
TGTGCCAGCTGGGGACACAGTAGCAATCAGCCCCAGCATTTT
CASWGHSSNQPQHF
>TRBV14|NA|TRBJ2-1|few
TGTGCCAGCAACCGTGGTGGTCTCTCGGAGCAGTTCTTC
CASNRGGLSEQFF
>TRBV14|NA|TRBJ2-7|NA
TGTGCCAGCAGCAGGACTGCCTACTACGAGCAGTACTTC
CASSRTAYYEQYF
>TRBV7-3|TRBD2|TRBJ2-2|NA
TGTGCCAGCAGCTTAAGGGGAAGTGCTAGCGGATTGAACACCGGGGAGCTGTTTTTT
CASSLRGSASGLNTGELFF
>TRBV5-1|TRBD2|TRBJ2-1|NA
TGCGCCAGCAGCGTGGGACTAGCTAACTACAATGAGCAGTTCTTC
CASSVGLANYNEQFF
>TRBV11-2|NA|TRBJ2-7|NA
TGTGCCAGCAGCTGGGGCGAGCAGTACTTC
CASSWGEQYF
>TRBV30|NA|TRBJ2-3|NA
TGTGCCTTATGGCCCAAGGCAGATACGCAGTATTTT
CALWPKADTQYF
>TRBV5-4|TRBD2|TRBJ2-3|once
TGTGCCAGCACCTGGGGGACTAGCGGGCCGAGCACAGATACGCAGTATTTT
CASTWGTSGPSTDTQYF
>TRBV6-1|NA|TRBJ2-7|NA
TGTGCCAGCAGAGACGGGGCAGGTTCCTACGAGCAGTACTTC
CASRDGAGSYEQYF
>TRBV5-4|TRBD1|TRBJ1-1|NA
TGTGCCAGCAGCCACCGAACAGGGGGCTACACTGAAGCTTTCTTT
CASSHRTGGYTEAFF
>TRBV28|NA|TRBJ1-1|NA
TGTGCCAGCAGTTTAGCGCCCAAAACTGAAGCTTTCTTT
CASSLAPKTEAFF
>TRBV4-1|NA|TRBJ2-5|few
TGCGCCAGCAGCCAAGATATACCGGTCGGACACGAGGCGTTCGGGACCCAGTACTTC
CASSQDIPVGHEAFGTQYF
>TRBV25-1|NA|TRBJ1-2|NA
TGTGCCAGCAGTGAATTCTCGGGACCGAGCTATGGCTACACCTTC
CASSEFSGPSYGYTF
>TRBV7-9|TRBD2|TRBJ2-1|NA
TGTGCCAGCAGCCCCGCGAGGTTAGCGGGAGTAGGTAGTGAGCAGTTCTTC
CASSPARLAGVGSEQFF
>TRBV19|TRBD1|TRBJ2-3|once
TGTGCCAGTAGTCTCCTCCCGGGACAGGGCACAGATACGCAGTATTTT
CASSLLPGQGTDTQYF
>TRBV28|NA|TRBJ1-3|NA
TGTGCCAGCACCACCAACGGGGAGGGGAGTAGAAACACCATATATTTT
CASTTNGEGSRNTIYF
>TRBV9|NA|TRBJ2-3|NA
TGTGCCAGCAGCCCAGAGGACCCCCCGGATACGCAGTATTTT
CASSPEDPPDTQYF
>TRBV7-6|NA|TRBJ2-7|NA
TGTGCCAGCAGCTTAAACCCAGATATGGGCGAGCAGTACTTC
CASSLNPDMGEQYF
>TRBV9|NA|TRBJ2-7|NA
TGTGCCAGCAGCGAAAGGGTCGAATCCTACGAGCAGTACTTC
CASSERVESYEQYF
>TRBV19|TRBD1|TRBJ2-5|NA
TGTGCCAGTAGTCCCCTATCGGACAGGGTAGGTCCAGAGACCCAGTACTTC
CASSPLSDRVGPETQYF
>TRBV27|TRBD1|TRBJ1-4|once
TGTGCCAGCAGTGATCACAGGGGTCGGGGGGAAAAACTGTTTTTT
CASSDHRGRGEKLFF
>TRBV4-3|NA|TRBJ2-2|NA
TGCGCCAGCAGCCAAGGCTTGGGTTGGACCGGGGAGCTGTTTTTT
CASSQGLGWTGELFF
>TRBV6-5|TRBD1|TRBJ2-2|NA
TGTGCCAGCAGTACACAGGGGGCGGACGGGGAGCTGTTTTTT
CASSTQGADGELFF
>TRBV4-1|NA|TRBJ2-5|NA
TGCGCCAGCAGCCAGGGACCAAAACCCGTCCAAGAGACCCAGTACTTC
CASSQGPKPVQETQYF
>TRBV21-1|NA|TRBJ1-3|once
TGTGCCAGCACTCAGGCTGGAAACACCATATATTTT
CASTQAGNTIYF
>TRBV28|NA|TRBJ1-5|NA
TGTGCCAGCAGTTTACACAGAGACAGCAATCAGCCCCAGCATTTT
CASSLHRDSNQPQHF
>TRBV4-1|TRBD2|TRBJ2-5|NA
TGCGCCAGCAGCCAAGATCGGTGGCGGGAGGGCAGGTATAGGCAAGAGACCCAGTACTTC
CASSQDRWREGRYRQETQYF